A selection of T cell receptor beta chains follows, all from one sample in a study of cytomegalovirus exposure and HLA in healthy donors. Sequenced by immunoSEQ multiplex PCR; TCRdb stores in-frame clones only, minus some. The sample holds fewer than 150,000 clones, over 75% seen once. The sequencing sample was made of PBMCs. These receptors all stem from a man in his thirties or forties in good health and CMV-seronegative. Both conserved end residues are part of each CDR3. The D gene is left open where the match is weak. For some rows the clone size is stated as once, few or many, or as a class when expanded; others skip it.

J gene: TRBJ2-1; clone size: -; D gene: -; V gene: TRBV28; CDR3 protein: CATGGSTPYNEQFF; CDR3 DNA: TGTGCCACCGGCGGCTCGACGCCCTACAATGAGCAGTTCTTC
J gene: TRBJ2-7; clone size: -; D gene: -; V gene: TRBV13; CDR3 protein: CASSLGSGSHEQYF; CDR3 DNA: TGTGCCAGCAGCTTAGGGTCAGGATCCCACGAGCAGTACTTC
J gene: TRBJ1-1; clone size: -; D gene: TRBD1; V gene: TRBV5-1; CDR3 protein: CASSPGQVPEAFF; CDR3 DNA: TGCGCCAGCAGCCCGGGACAGGTTCCTGAAGCTTTCTTT
J gene: TRBJ2-7; clone size: -; D gene: TRBD1; V gene: TRBV6-1; CDR3 protein: CASRTTGSSLEQYF; CDR3 DNA: TGTGCCAGCCGAACGACAGGGAGCTCTCTGGAGCAGTACTTC
J gene: TRBJ1-1; clone size: -; D gene: TRBD1; V gene: TRBV30; CDR3 protein: CACPGQGGTEAFF; CDR3 DNA: TGTGCCTGTCCGGGACAGGGGGGCACTGAAGCTTTCTTT
J gene: TRBJ1-4; clone size: few; D gene: -; V gene: TRBV6-1; CDR3 protein: CASSGGPINEKLFF; CDR3 DNA: TGTGCCAGCAGTGGGGGCCCTATCAACGAAAAACTGTTTTTT
J gene: TRBJ2-2; clone size: -; D gene: TRBD2; V gene: TRBV4-2; CDR3 protein: CASSQDRLAGATGELFF; CDR3 DNA: TGTGCCAGCAGCCAAGATCGACTAGCGGGGGCCACCGGGGAGCTGTTTTTT
J gene: TRBJ2-7; clone size: -; D gene: -; V gene: TRBV28; CDR3 protein: CASSPSPLYREYF; CDR3 DNA: TGTGCCAGCAGTCCCAGCCCTCTCTACCGGGAGTACTTC
J gene: TRBJ1-4; clone size: -; D gene: -; V gene: TRBV5-1; CDR3 protein: CASSLVPTEATNEKLFF; CDR3 DNA: TGCGCCAGCAGCTTGGTCCCCACAGAAGCAACTAATGAAAAACTGTTTTTT
J gene: TRBJ1-3; clone size: -; D gene: TRBD1; V gene: TRBV6-1; CDR3 protein: CASSEALRGQGVVTRGNTIYF; CDR3 DNA: TGTGCCAGCAGTGAAGCGCTAAGAGGGCAGGGGGTAGTAACGAGAGGAAACACCATATATTTT
J gene: TRBJ1-1; clone size: -; D gene: TRBD1; V gene: TRBV13; CDR3 protein: CASVGRGLNTEAFF; CDR3 DNA: TGTGCCAGCGTCGGCAGGGGGCTGAACACTGAAGCTTTCTTT
J gene: TRBJ1-4; clone size: few; D gene: -; V gene: TRBV7-9; CDR3 protein: CASSPNSKLFF; CDR3 DNA: TGTGCCAGCAGCCCAAACTCAAAACTGTTTTTT
J gene: TRBJ2-1; clone size: -; D gene: -; V gene: TRBV11-2; CDR3 protein: CASSLVAREQFF; CDR3 DNA: TGTGCCAGCAGCTTAGTCGCCAGGGAGCAGTTCTTC
J gene: TRBJ1-2; clone size: -; D gene: -; V gene: TRBV5-1; CDR3 protein: CASSPGEGGYTF; CDR3 DNA: TGCGCCAGCAGCCCGGGGGAGGGTGGCTACACCTTC
J gene: TRBJ2-3; clone size: -; D gene: -; V gene: TRBV30; CDR3 protein: CAWSMRDTQYF; CDR3 DNA: TGTGCCTGGAGTATGAGAGATACGCAGTATTTT
J gene: TRBJ1-1; clone size: -; D gene: TRBD1; V gene: TRBV7-9; CDR3 protein: CASSLGTGGNTEAFF; CDR3 DNA: TGTGCCAGCAGCCTGGGGACAGGGGGAAACACTGAAGCTTTCTTT
J gene: TRBJ2-3; clone size: once; D gene: TRBD2; V gene: TRBV4-1; CDR3 protein: CASSQVTGGEVTDTQYF; CDR3 DNA: TGCGCCAGCAGCCAAGTTACGGGAGGTGAAGTCACAGATACGCAGTATTTT
J gene: TRBJ2-3; clone size: -; D gene: -; V gene: TRBV5-1; CDR3 protein: CASSLDQGGSADTQYF; CDR3 DNA: TGCGCCAGCAGCTTGGATCAGGGAGGTAGCGCAGATACGCAGTATTTT
J gene: TRBJ1-1; clone size: -; D gene: TRBD1; V gene: TRBV5-4; CDR3 protein: CASSRRQGGNTEAFF; CDR3 DNA: TGTGCCAGCAGCCGAAGACAGGGCGGGAACACTGAAGCTTTCTTT
J gene: TRBJ2-5; clone size: -; D gene: -; V gene: TRBV6-1; CDR3 protein: CASSALGGAETQYF; CDR3 DNA: TGTGCCAGCAGTGCCCTAGGAGGGGCAGAGACCCAGTACTTC
J gene: TRBJ2-1; clone size: -; D gene: TRBD2; V gene: TRBV4-1; CDR3 protein: CASSPPGGSGGGEQFF; CDR3 DNA: TGCGCCAGCAGCCCCCCCGGCGGTAGCGGGGGGGGAGAGCAGTTCTTC
J gene: TRBJ2-7; clone size: -; D gene: TRBD1; V gene: TRBV12-5; CDR3 protein: CASGLADRASYEQYF; CDR3 DNA: TGTGCTAGTGGTTTGGCGGACAGGGCCTCCTACGAGCAGTACTTC
J gene: TRBJ1-6; clone size: -; D gene: TRBD1; V gene: TRBV6-5; CDR3 protein: CASSYSGQGYNSPLHF; CDR3 DNA: TGTGCCAGCAGTTACTCGGGACAGGGGTATAATTCACCCCTCCACTTT
J gene: TRBJ1-1; clone size: -; D gene: -; V gene: TRBV6-1; CDR3 protein: CASSGLAPRFTEAFF; CDR3 DNA: TGTGCCAGCAGTGGATTAGCCCCCCGGTTCACTGAAGCTTTCTTT
J gene: TRBJ2-1; clone size: -; D gene: TRBD1; V gene: TRBV25-1; CDR3 protein: CASGLPGQANEQFF; CDR3 DNA: TGTGCCAGCGGATTACCGGGACAGGCTAATGAGCAGTTCTTC
J gene: TRBJ2-7; clone size: -; D gene: TRBD1; V gene: TRBV12-5; CDR3 protein: CASGLVLKTGESSYEQYF; CDR3 DNA: TGTGCTAGTGGTTTGGTACTGAAGACAGGGGAGAGCTCCTACGAGCAGTACTTC
J gene: TRBJ1-3; clone size: -; D gene: -; V gene: TRBV27; CDR3 protein: CASSSLGSTGNTIYF; CDR3 DNA: TGTGCCAGCAGTTCACTTGGGAGTACTGGAAACACCATATATTTT
J gene: TRBJ2-7; clone size: -; D gene: -; V gene: TRBV9; CDR3 protein: CASSPKTGEGYEQYF; CDR3 DNA: TGTGCCAGCAGCCCCAAGACAGGGGAGGGTTACGAGCAGTACTTC
J gene: TRBJ2-1; clone size: -; D gene: -; V gene: TRBV6-5; CDR3 protein: CASSRGTEVLNEQFF; CDR3 DNA: TGTGCCAGCAGCCGGGGGACAGAAGTCCTCAATGAGCAGTTCTTC
J gene: TRBJ2-7; clone size: -; D gene: TRBD1; V gene: TRBV2; CDR3 protein: CASRGTGFGEQYF; CDR3 DNA: TGTGCCAGCAGGGGGACAGGATTCGGCGAGCAGTACTTC
J gene: TRBJ1-4; clone size: -; D gene: -; V gene: TRBV7-9; CDR3 protein: CASSLGFRGREEKLFF; CDR3 DNA: TGTGCCAGCAGCTTAGGGTTTAGGGGCAGGGAAGAAAAACTGTTTTTT
J gene: TRBJ2-7; clone size: once; D gene: TRBD2; V gene: TRBV2; CDR3 protein: CASLLAGHEQYF; CDR3 DNA: TGTGCCAGCCTGCTAGCGGGCCACGAGCAGTACTTC
J gene: TRBJ2-1; clone size: -; D gene: TRBD1; V gene: TRBV27; CDR3 protein: CASSYGTGSYNEQFF; CDR3 DNA: TGTGCCAGCAGTTACGGGACAGGGTCCTACAATGAGCAGTTCTTC
J gene: TRBJ2-7; clone size: -; D gene: -; V gene: TRBV7-9; CDR3 protein: CASSSSVDEQYF; CDR3 DNA: TGTGCCAGCAGCTCCTCGGTGGACGAGCAGTACTTC
J gene: TRBJ2-7; clone size: -; D gene: -; V gene: TRBV6-1; CDR3 protein: CASSEVIAAAYEQYF; CDR3 DNA: TGTGCCAGCAGTGAAGTGATAGCTGCGGCCTACGAGCAGTACTTC
J gene: TRBJ2-1; clone size: medium-sized; D gene: -; V gene: TRBV19; CDR3 protein: CASSATSSYNEQFF; CDR3 DNA: TGTGCCAGTAGTGCCACTAGCTCCTACAATGAGCAGTTCTTC
J gene: TRBJ2-5; clone size: -; D gene: -; V gene: TRBV7-9; CDR3 protein: CASSLAGPLDGETQYF; CDR3 DNA: TGTGCCAGCAGCTTAGCAGGTCCCCTCGACGGGGAGACCCAGTACTTC
J gene: TRBJ2-3; clone size: -; D gene: TRBD2; V gene: TRBV28; CDR3 protein: CASSPPGGVGTDTQYF; CDR3 DNA: TGTGCCAGCAGTCCCCCCGGGGGGGTAGGGACAGATACGCAGTATTTT
J gene: TRBJ1-1; clone size: -; D gene: -; V gene: TRBV4-2; CDR3 protein: CASSPSGNTEAFF; CDR3 DNA: TGTGCCAGCAGCCCCAGTGGGAACACTGAAGCTTTCTTT
J gene: TRBJ2-2; clone size: -; D gene: -; V gene: TRBV5-1; CDR3 protein: CASSRDTYTGELFF; CDR3 DNA: TGCGCCAGCAGCCGAGACACCTACACCGGGGAGCTGTTTTTT